The present entry profiles one T cell receptor beta chain with its context. Its specific antigen is unknown. Per-base qualities were not stored, and no clone one base away is much larger. Receptors were amplified or captured by the immunoSEQ multiplex PCR assay. TCRdb took over this immuneACCESS table, retaining in-frame rearrangements with V and J assigned. Such tables are incomplete; in checked studies, under half of the missing clones stem from an unresolved V gene, and the remainder is unexplained. The table for this sample lists around 77,000 clones; 75% to 95% of them were counted only once. The ten top clones hold less than 0.85% of the sample. The entry originates in a study of T cell changes during pregnancy in multiple sclerosis (dated by TCRdb to the late 2010s). About the full investigation: In women with multiple sclerosis, the researchers looked at how the T cell repertoire shifted as pregnancy progressed.

From its cysteine to its phenylalanine, the CDR3 spans 13 amino acids. Left in the record is the CDR3 DNA by itself, 39 bases read in frame from the first base. V is shortened by 6 bases, J by 0 bases, and the region joining them spans 8 bases. From the germline V gene, CDR1 is MDHEN and CDR2 is SYDVKM. The specimen comprised peripheral blood, sampled in the third trimester of pregnancy. Recombination connected TRBV28 to TRBJ1-2, with the D segment identity uncertain. This TCR came from a female donor in good health, enrolled as a control in a pregnancy study. The nucleotide sequence reads as follows: TGTGCCAGCAGGTGGGGAGCTAACTATGGCTACACCTTC. This codes for CASRWGANYGYTF.